The source of this T cell receptor (beta chain) is a study of T-cell reconstitution after alpha-beta-depleted transplantation in children. This clonotype was seen many times. This sample's TCRbeta library carried unique molecular identifier barcodes. TCRdb called the PCR reads again in MiXCR, with one record for every CDR3 protein. The data contain roughly 220,000 distinct CDR3 sequences, approximately 9.7% of them seen just once; the ten biggest clones take up approximately 5.4%. Germline V gives CDR1 WNHNN, CDR2 SYGVQD (reference sequence). The CDR3 runs to 14 residues. The ends lost 5 bases at V and 6 bases at J; junction bases unmatched: 6.

Sequenced material: PBMCs from the stem cell graft donor, taken from the stem cell graft. The clonotype originates from a human donor who donated a stem cell graft to a child with SCID. V is TRBV10-1 and J is TRBJ2-2; 7 nucleotides agree with TRBD1. CDR3 coding DNA: TGCGCCAGCAGTCAGAAACAGGGGTCCGGGGAGCTGTTTTTT. It translates to CASSQKQGSGELFF.